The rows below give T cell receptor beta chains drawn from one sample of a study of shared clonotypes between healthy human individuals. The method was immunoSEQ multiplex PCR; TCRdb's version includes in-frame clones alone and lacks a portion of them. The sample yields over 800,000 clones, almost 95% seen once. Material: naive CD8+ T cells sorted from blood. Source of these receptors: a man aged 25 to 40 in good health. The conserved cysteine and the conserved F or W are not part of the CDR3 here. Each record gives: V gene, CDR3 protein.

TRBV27 ASSLPPRLAGVSNEQF
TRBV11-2 ASSLGGGRYEQY
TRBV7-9 ASSFSTSGDYNEQF
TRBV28 ASSPPGRNQETQY
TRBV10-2 ASSEAGQGSLTGELF
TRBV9 ASRRTSGRRGTDTQY
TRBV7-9 ASSLRVGLYNEQF
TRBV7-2 ASSLVIRGTNEKLF
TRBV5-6 ASSPVGSGNTIY
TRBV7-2 ASSSGNEQF
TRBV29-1 SVWTGGEVDNEQF
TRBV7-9 ASSKGRAEKLF
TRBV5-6 ASSLAGQGGEQF
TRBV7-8 ASSNLREGFPYEQY
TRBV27 ASSLQPDNYGYT
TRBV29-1 SVVVGSNTEAF
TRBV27 ASSPRRAGDTEAF
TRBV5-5 ASSPPVANYGYT
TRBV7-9 ASSPPVDLIKETQY
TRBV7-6 ASSPGTSGRAGDTQY
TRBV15 ATSDPTGATYEQY
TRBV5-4 ASSPFRGLPGANVLT